This T cell receptor beta chain was captured by sequencing in a study of CD8+ T cells in alopecia areata. The germline V and J ends were trimmed by 0 bases and 1 base, with 6 bases remaining between them. The CDR3 contains 14 residues. The germline V gene encodes CDR1 GTSNPN and CDR2 SVGIG (reference sequence). Extraction and reverse transcription of RNA yielded cDNA as the sequencing template. TCRdb keeps only in-frame clones here, not all; method: immunoSEQ multiplex PCR. This table holds more than 200,000 clones, roughly two thirds found once. The chain carries TRBV30 and TRBJ2-2; D is undetermined. Sample: CD4+ T cells sorted from blood, taken at week 0. The receptor's source is a human donor with alopecia areata. The CDR3 DNA is TGTGCCTGGAGTGTAGACTGGAACACCGGGGAGCTGTTTTTT. This gives the protein CAWSVDWNTGELFF.